These T cell receptor beta chains were read from a single sample in a study of CD8 T cells in ankylosing spondylitis. TCRdb reanalysed the 5' RACE reads using MiXCR and keeps one entry per CDR3 protein. The sample has some 700,000 distinct CDR3 sequences, under 20% seen once; the top ten hold around 20%. Source material: blood, either unsorted or a sorted T cell fraction (not recorded which). The receptors shown here come from a male donor with ankylosing spondylitis. Both conserved end residues are part of each CDR3. The D gene is left open where the match is weak. Not every row has a clone size; where given, it reads once, few, many or a size class.

J gene,clone size,D gene,V gene,CDR3 DNA,CDR3 protein
TRBJ2-1,few,TRBD1,TRBV3-1,TGTGCCAGCAGACAGGGGAGCCCCTACAATGAGCAGTTCTTC,CASRQGSPYNEQFF
TRBJ1-1,few,.,TRBV3-1,TGTGCCAGCAGCCATAACAGGGAGAACACTGAAGCTTTCTTT,CASSHNRENTEAFF
TRBJ2-7,few,.,TRBV4-1,TGCGCCAGCAGCCAAGTAGCTGTTTTCTACGAGCAGTACTTC,CASSQVAVFYEQYF
TRBJ2-5,few,.,TRBV12-3/TRBV12-4,TGTGCCAGCAGTTTAGTCAGACGGGAGACCCAGTACTTC,CASSLVRRETQYF
TRBJ2-4,few,.,TRBV29-1,TGCAGCGTTGAAGGGGTGGGGGGTAGAGTGCGAGGAGCCAAAAACATTCAGTACTTC,CSVEGVGGRVRGAKNIQYF
TRBJ2-3,.,TRBD2,TRBV2,TGTGCCAGCAGTGTTGGTAGCGGGAGCTCAGATACGCAGTATTTT,CASSVGSGSSDTQYF
TRBJ2-4,.,TRBD2,TRBV20-1,TGCAGTGCTAGTCCCTCCGGGACTAGGGGGTCCAAAAACATTCAGTACTTC,CSASPSGTRGSKNIQYF
TRBJ2-7,few,TRBD2,TRBV12-3/TRBV12-4,TGTGCCAGCAGTTTTAGGTTGTCGGGACTAGCGGGAGGGTTGTATTACGAGCAGTACTTC,CASSFRLSGLAGGLYYEQYF
TRBJ2-1,few,TRBD2,TRBV4-1,TGCGCCAGCAGCCTCCGGACTAGTTTAGGTGATGAGCAGTTCTTC,CASSLRTSLGDEQFF
TRBJ2-1,many,.,TRBV6-2/TRBV6-3,TGTGCCAGCAGTCCCCGTTCAGGCGGGAAGGTTAGGAATGAGCAGTTCTTC,CASSPRSGGKVRNEQFF
TRBJ2-7,.,.,TRBV5-5,TGTGCCAGCAGCTTTCCTAGGCCTTGGGACGAGCAGTACTTC,CASSFPRPWDEQYF
TRBJ2-7,.,.,TRBV11-3,TGTGCCAGCAGAGCCGGGACACAGAGCTCCTACGAGCAGTACTTC,CASRAGTQSSYEQYF
TRBJ2-1,few,TRBD2,TRBV5-6,TGTGCCAGCAGCTCGCTTAGCGGGGGGGCAAGTAATGAGCAGTTCTTC,CASSSLSGGASNEQFF
TRBJ2-1,.,.,TRBV4-1,TGCGCCAGCAGCCAAGGCCCTTATATTGAGCAGTTCTTC,CASSQGPYIEQFF
TRBJ2-3,.,.,TRBV7-3,TGTGCCAGCAGCTTAAATAGGGGGGGAGATACGCAGTATTTT,CASSLNRGGDTQYF
TRBJ2-3,.,TRBD2,TRBV11-2,TGTGCCAGCAGCTCGCGAGAGGTCACAGGTGGGAGCGGGAGTACCACAGATACGCAGTATTTT,CASSSREVTGGSGSTTDTQYF
TRBJ2-1,few,TRBD2,TRBV13,TGTGCCAGCAGCGCCGCCGGGACTAGCGGATACAATGAGCAGTTCTTC,CASSAAGTSGYNEQFF
TRBJ2-1,few,.,TRBV15,TGTGCCACCAGCAGCAACCGCGGGTCCTACAATGAGCAGTTCTTC,CATSSNRGSYNEQFF
TRBJ2-5,.,.,TRBV4-1,TGCGCCAGCAGCCCCCGGGCGGCGGGGGAGACCCAGTACTTC,CASSPRAAGETQYF
TRBJ1-2,many,.,TRBV12-3/TRBV12-4,TGTGCCAGCAGAGAATCAGGGATTCCGTCCTATGGCTACACCTTC,CASRESGIPSYGYTF
TRBJ1-6,few,TRBD1,TRBV20-1,TGCAGTGCTAGGTCGAGACAGGGAGATTCACCCCTCCACTTT,CSARSRQGDSPLHF
TRBJ1-1,few,TRBD1,TRBV4-3,TGCGCCAGCAACTCGGGACAGGGGGTCGCTGAAGCTTTCTTT,CASNSGQGVAEAFF
TRBJ2-3,.,.,TRBV3-1,TGTGCCAGCAGCGAGACTAGCAGGGGGGGCACAGATACGCAGTATTTT,CASSETSRGGTDTQYF
TRBJ2-7,few,.,TRBV6-6,TGTGCCAGCGGGCCTTCAACCTACGAGCAGTACTTC,CASGPSTYEQYF
TRBJ2-1,.,TRBD2,TRBV11-2,TGTGCCAGCAGCTTAGGAGCGGGAGTCGCCAATGAGCAGTTCTTC,CASSLGAGVANEQFF
TRBJ2-1,few,TRBD2,TRBV5-8,TGTGCCAGCAGGCATTCTAGCGGGGGGTACAATGAGCAGTTCTTC,CASRHSSGGYNEQFF
TRBJ1-5,many,.,TRBV20-1,TGCAGTGCTCAATTACTCCGGGGGGGGGTTCAGGACAATCAGCCCCAGCATTTT,CSAQLLRGGVQDNQPQHF
TRBJ2-1,few,TRBD2,TRBV20-1,TGCAGTGCTAGAGGTGGACTAGCGGTCAGCTCCTACAATGAGCAGTTCTTC,CSARGGLAVSSYNEQFF
TRBJ1-2,few,TRBD1,TRBV5-1,TGCGCCAGCAGTCGCGGAACCACGGGACAGGGGGCGGCTGGCTACACCTTC,CASSRGTTGQGAAGYTF
TRBJ1-2,.,TRBD1,TRBV5-6,TGTGCCAGCAGCCCAACTACCGGGACAGTGGGCTACACCTTC,CASSPTTGTVGYTF
TRBJ2-5,few,TRBD2,TRBV6-5,TGTGCCAGCAGTTACAAGCGGGAGTTGGGGGAGACCCAGTACTTC,CASSYKRELGETQYF
TRBJ2-7,few,.,TRBV2,TGTGCCAGCAGTCCACGGGGAGCCTCCGCCTACGAGCAGTACTTC,CASSPRGASAYEQYF
TRBJ2-1,.,.,TRBV7-7,TGTGCTAGCAGCTTAGCGGGTGGCAGGGGCTACCCCAATGAGCAGTTCTTC,CASSLAGGRGYPNEQFF
TRBJ1-2,few,.,TRBV29-1,TGCAGCGTACCTACCCCGGGGAGGGCCGGGTATGGCTACACCTTC,CSVPTPGRAGYGYTF
TRBJ2-7,.,.,TRBV27,TGTGCCAGCAGTTTCCAGGACTCCTACGAGCAGTACTTC,CASSFQDSYEQYF
TRBJ1-5,.,.,TRBV7-2,TGTGCCAGCACGGACAGCAATCAGCCCCAGCATTTT,CASTDSNQPQHF
TRBJ1-1,.,TRBD1,TRBV6-1,TGTGCCAGCAGCCGCGACCCAGGGGGAAGAAGAACTGAAGCTTTCTTT,CASSRDPGGRRTEAFF
TRBJ2-1,few,TRBD1,TRBV2,TGTGCCAGCAGCGACGGGGGGACAGGGAACAATGAGCAGTTCTTC,CASSDGGTGNNEQFF
TRBJ2-2,many,.,TRBV27,TGTGCCAGCAGTTTTACGAACACCGGGGAGCTGTTTTTT,CASSFTNTGELFF
TRBJ1-1,few,TRBD1,TRBV20-1,TGCAGTGCTCCTGTACAGGGGGCGACCGCTGAAGCTTTCTTT,CSAPVQGATAEAFF
TRBJ2-1,.,.,TRBV18,TGTGCCAGCTCACCAATTAGGGCGGATGAGCAGTTCTTC,CASSPIRADEQFF
TRBJ2-1,few,TRBD1,TRBV6-1,TGTGCCAGCACGGGGGGGACAGGGGTTTACAATGAGCAGTTCTTC,CASTGGTGVYNEQFF
TRBJ1-6,.,.,TRBV18,TGTGCCAGCTCACCCTCAATAAATTCACCCCTCCACTTT,CASSPSINSPLHF